Each of the 12 T cell receptor beta chains below was sequenced from the same sample in a study of T-cell memory formation after mild COVID-19 (dated by TCRdb to the early 2020s). Library generation was performed with 5' RACE. Sequenced on an Illumina NovaSeq 6000. TCRdb trimmed the raw reads at Q25, called clones with MiXCR and kept productive beta chains. Rows with one shared CDR3 protein collapse into an entry with the most common genes and DNA. Present in this sample are a few hundred thousand distinct CDR3 sequences, 9.4% of which were seen just once. The top ten clonotypes cover roughly a fifth of the sample. The sample comprised PBMCs or a T cell subset sorted from them (not recorded which). The receptor source for this set is a man aged 18 to 30 who had mild COVID-19 (a few samples of this study predate the infection). The sample titles of this study are shuffled in the database, so cell type and time point are left out; the donor was told from shared clones.

V is TRBV7-9 and J is TRBJ1-1, with 9 bases identical to TRBD1. Germline-derived CDR1 and CDR2 are SEHNR and FQNEAQ (reference sequence). The V segment lost 5 bases and the J segment 1 base; nucleotides outside the gene matches: 2. The CDR3 is 14 amino acids. The CDR3 region is CASSAGQGNTEAFF. As DNA, the CDR3 is TGTGCCAGCAGCGCGGGACAGGGGAACACTGAAGCTTTCTTT. Full variable domain (outside the CDR3, taken from reference TRBV7-9 and TRBJ1-1): DTGVSQNPRHKITKRGQNVTFRCDPISEHNRLYWYRQTLGQGPEFLTYFQNEAQLEKSRLLSDRFSAERPKGSFSTLEIQRTEQGDSAMYLCASSAGQGNTEAFFGQGTRLTVV.

The table lists this clonotype with a few counts. The genes are TRBV20-1 and TRBJ2-1; D tentatively reads TRBD1 or TRBD2 (6 bases each). With 6 bases removed from V and 8 bases from J, the gap between germline ends came to 14 bases. Germline CDR1 is DFQATT and CDR2 is SNEGSKA (reference sequence). CDR3 size: 12 residues. Here the CDR3 reads CSARLGGDEQFF. The CDR3 bases are TGCAGTGCCAGACTGGGGGGCGATGAGCAGTTCTTC.

This clonotype was counted between two and nine times. The chain combines TRBV2 with TRBJ1-1, with TRBD1 as a possible D gene (5 bases). CDR3 length: 13 residues. V lost 3 bases to trimming and J lost 4 bases, with 9 bases between them. Germline V gives CDR1 SNHLY, CDR2 FYNNEI. The CDR3 loop is CASSDREGTEAFF. CDR3 nucleotides: TGTGCCAGCAGTGACAGGGAGGGCACTGAAGCTTTCTTT.

This clonotype has more than one count but fewer than ten. The gene calls are TRBV6-2 or TRBV6-3 and TRBJ1-1; a possible D gene is TRBD1 (6 bases). Trimming left V 2 bases short and J 1 base short, with 11 bases between. The germline CDR1 and CDR2 sequences are MNHEY and SVGEGT. CDR3 length: 15 amino acids. The CDR3 sequence is CASSYNDRPNTEAFF. DNA for the CDR3: TGTGCCAGCAGTTACAATGACAGGCCGAACACTGAAGCTTTCTTT.

The V and J genes are TRBV20-1 and TRBJ2-5; TRBD2 might be the D (5 bases). V shed 7 bases and J shed 3 bases, with 9 bases lying between them. CDR1 and CDR2 from the germline V gene are DFQATT and SNEGSKA (reference sequence). The CDR3 runs to 11 residues. The CDR3 protein is CSGGWKETQYF. The CDR3, as DNA: TGCAGTGGAGGGTGGAAAGAGACCCAGTACTTC.

The chain recombines TRBV11-2 with TRBJ2-2, with D possibly TRBD1 on 5 matching bases. CDR1 SGHAT and CDR2 FQNNGV come from the germline V gene. The CDR3 covers 16 residues. Trimming removed 5 bases from V and 1 base from J, with 14 bases in between. In DNA form, the CDR3 reads TGTGCCAGCAGCCCCAGACAGACGAAGAACACCGGGGAGCTGTTTTTT. Translating gives CASSPRQTKNTGELFF.

This clonotype was seen ten or more times. The junction differs from germline at one of its ends, possibly a read error. V gene TRBV20-1 combines with J gene TRBJ1-3; a possible D gene is TRBD1 (6 bases). Per the germline V gene, CDR1 is DFQATT and CDR2 is SNEGSKA (reference sequence). This CDR3 region has 15 residues. The CDR3, as DNA: TGCAGTGCCAGAGGGGACACTGACTCTGGAAACACCATATATTTT. Translated, it gives CSARGDTDSGNTIYF.

This clonotype was detected many times. V usage is TRBV10-3 and J usage is TRBJ1-1; D is unresolved. Trimming left V 2 bases short and J 3 bases short, with 7 bases between. Germline CDR1 is ENHRY and CDR2 is SYGVKD. This CDR3 contains 13 residues. The CDR3 sequence is CAISENDYTEAFF. The CDR3, as DNA: TGTGCCATCAGTGAGAATGACTACACTGAAGCTTTCTTT.

This clonotype was seen a handful of times. The chain has TRBV9 and TRBJ2-2, with 8 bases matching TRBD2. Germline CDR1 and CDR2: SGDLS and YYNGEE. CDR3 size: 16 residues. The J segment lost 6 bases and the V segment lost 4 bases, leaving 11 bases of the junction unmatched. CDR3 sequence: CASSPPGRGASGELFF. The DNA of the CDR3 is TGTGCCAGCAGCCCCCCTGGGCGGGGGGCATCCGGGGAGCTGTTTTTT.

The rearrangement links TRBV18 to TRBJ2-1, with a weak D call TRBD2 (6 bases). Deletions cut 4 bases from V and 8 bases from J, with 18 bases between. CDR1 is KGHSH and CDR2 is LQKENI in the germline V gene. The CDR3 sequence is 15 residues long. CDR3 sequence reads: CASSQRLGALDEQFF. In DNA, the CDR3 is TGTGCCAGCTCACAAAGACTAGGAGCTTTGGATGAGCAGTTCTTC. The variable domain in full, with the rest retrieved from reference TRBV18 and TRBJ2-1, is NAGVMQNPRHLVRRRGQEARLRCSPMKGHSHVYWYRQLPEEGLKFMVYLQKENIIDESGMPKERFSAEFPKEGPSILRIQQVVRGDSAAYFCASSQRLGALDEQFFGPGTRLTVL.

This clonotype was picked up a small number of times. The J gene is TRBJ2-7, the V gene TRBV10-3; 10 positions match TRBD2. Germline V gene lookup returns CDR1 ENHRY and CDR2 SYGVKD. This CDR3 is 15 amino acids long. Germline trimming cut 10 bases from V and 4 bases from J; bases unmatched to any gene: 13. The CDR3 is CATRYGLAAYYEQYV. The CDR3 bases are TGTGCCACCAGGTACGGACTAGCGGCGTATTACGAGCAGTACGTC.

In its sample, this clonotype was seen many times. V gene TRBV5-1 combines with J gene TRBJ1-3; D remains ambiguous. Between the trimmed V and J ends, which lost 2 bases and 0 bases, there was a span of 15 bases. The germline gives CDR1 SGHRS, CDR2 YFSETQ. This CDR3 is 17 amino acids long. In DNA form, the CDR3 reads TGCGCCAGCAGCTTTTCGCCTCTAAGCGGCTCTGGAAACACCATATATTTT. As protein: CASSFSPLSGSGNTIYF.